This passage covers 18 T cell receptor beta chains from one sample sequenced in a study of CD8+CD57+ T cells in acquired aplastic anemia. Genomic DNA, the template, was used for profiling of the TCR beta VDJ and CDR3. One entry per CDR3 protein results from TCRdb running MiXCR on the reads. The repertoire consists of roughly 420,000 distinct CDR3 sequences, with 65% to 80% occurring once and the leading ten covering 4%. The sequenced sample was sorted CD4+, CD8+, or CD8+CD57+ T cells (not recorded which) from PBMCs. Receptors were obtained from a human donor in good health, serving as a control.

This chain uses TRBV24-1 with TRBJ2-1, with D unresolved. This CDR3 spans 14 amino acids. V was trimmed by 3 bases and J by 9 bases, leaving 14 bases between them. The V gene's germline CDR1 is KGHDR and CDR2 SFDVKD. As DNA, the CDR3 is TGTGCCACCAGTGATGAGTTTAGATGGGGTGAGCAGTTCTTC. It codes for CATSDEFRWGEQFF.

A note on this clonotype: A much bigger clone sits one base away, suggesting this may be a read error. The rearrangement links TRBV3-1 to TRBJ2-3, with D uncertain. V was cut by 5 bases and J by 4 bases, with 16 bases left in between. Looked up from germline, CDR1 is LGHDT and CDR2 is YNNKEL (reference sequence). CDR3 length: 15 residues. CDR3 in amino acids: CASSSRTEFADTQYF. Written as DNA, the CDR3 is TGTGCCAGCAGCTCCCGGACGGAATTCGCAGATACGCAGTATTTT.

Worth noting for this clonotype: A read error may be the cause here, since a much bigger clone is one base away. V usage is TRBV4-2 and J usage is TRBJ2-5, with TRBD2 matching over 11 bases. The germline gives CDR1 LGHNA, CDR2 YNFKEQ. This CDR3 contains 18 residues. J lost 3 bases, V lost 5 bases, and 14 bases had no gene match. CDR3 protein: CASSIGITSGGIEETQYF. The CDR3 DNA sequence: TGTGCCAGCAGCATAGGAATAACTAGCGGGGGCATAGAAGAGACCCAGTACTTC.

At least ten counts were recorded for this clonotype. The rearrangement links TRBV6-5 to TRBJ2-7, with TRBD1 matching 9 bases. The junction had 3 bases not matched to a gene; V was cut back by 2 bases and J by 1 base. CDR1 and CDR2 (germline): MNHEY, SVGAGI. This CDR3 has 15 amino acids. CDR3 loop: CASSYTDRGSYEQYF. DNA for the CDR3: TGTGCCAGCAGTTACACAGACAGGGGGTCCTACGAGCAGTACTTC.

Concerning this clonotype itself: Mismatch with germline at one junction end may stem from a read error. This sequence joins TRBV10-3 and TRBJ1-5; D gene ambiguous. The CDR3 has 16 residues. Per germline, CDR1 ENHRY and CDR2 SYGVKD. The CDR3 here is CAISSITAYSNQPHHF. CDR3 sequence (DNA): TGTGCCATCAGTTCGATTACGGCATATAGCAATCAGCCCCACCATTTT.

This clonotype was counted once. This chain joins TRBV6-1 and TRBJ2-7, with 8 bases fitting TRBD2. The CDR3 has 14 amino acids. Germline V CDR1 and CDR2: MNHNS, SASEGT. V lost 7 bases, J lost 5 bases, and 10 bases stayed unmatched. Written as DNA, the CDR3 is TGTGCCAGCACGCTCCTCGGGAGGGGGAACGAGCAGTACTTC. The encoded protein is CASTLLGRGNEQYF.

This chain uses TRBV6-5 with TRBJ2-7; 7 nucleotides line up with TRBD1. Per germline, CDR1 MNHEY and CDR2 SVGAGI. The junction had 13 bases not matched to a gene; V was cut back by 6 bases and J by 2 bases. There are 16 residues in the CDR3. The CDR3 sequence is CASSALRGGSPYEQYF. The CDR3 nucleotides read TGTGCCAGCAGCGCATTGAGAGGGGGCTCTCCCTACGAGCAGTACTTC.

The rearrangement uses TRBV12-3 or TRBV12-4 and TRBJ1-2; D uncertain. The CDR3 sequence is 12 residues long. Between the trimmed V and J ends, which lost 6 bases and 3 bases, there was a span of 8 bases. The CDR3 DNA sequence: TGTGCCAGCAGCCCAGGCTACTATGGCTACACCTTC. Translation gives CASSPGYYGYTF.

Many counts were recorded for this clonotype. The chain uses TRBV4-1 and TRBJ1-4; D is ambiguous. The V gene's germline CDR1 is MGHRA and CDR2 YSYEKL. Deletions cut 1 base from V and 3 bases from J, with 9 bases between. The CDR3 loop spans 15 amino acids. This chain's CDR3 is CASSQVNLANEKLFF. CDR3 DNA: TGCGCCAGCAGCCAAGTTAACTTGGCTAATGAAAAACTGTTTTTT.

V gene TRBV7-8 combines with J gene TRBJ2-1; 9 nucleotides line up with TRBD2. J was trimmed by 7 bases and V by 6 bases; bases with no gene match: 10. The CDR3 runs 15 residues. CDR1 is SGHVS, CDR2 FQNEAQ, per germline. The CDR3 loop is CASSGSGGAWNEQFF. The CDR3 DNA reads TGTGCCAGCAGTGGTAGCGGGGGCGCCTGGAATGAGCAGTTCTTC.

The chain links TRBV7-2 to TRBJ2-3, with D perhaps TRBD1 or TRBD2 (6 bases each). The CDR3 has 17 amino acids. Trimming pared 1 base from V and 9 bases from J, leaving 23 bases between. CDR1 is SGHTA and CDR2 is FQGNSA in the germline V gene. CDR3: CASSLGSGAPETQTQYF. The CDR3 DNA is TGTGCCAGCAGCTTAGGGTCGGGGGCCCCAGAGACCCAGACGCAGTATTTT.

This chain joins TRBV14 and TRBJ2-5; 8 bases match TRBD2. V shed 4 bases and J 9 bases; nucleotides not matched to a gene: 16. CDR1 is SGHDN, CDR2 FVKESK, per germline. There are 16 residues in the CDR3. CDR3 loop: CASSRGTRNEPFSQYF. Here the CDR3 DNA reads TGTGCCAGCAGCCGCGGGACTAGGAATGAGCCGTTCTCCCAGTACTTC.

This clonotype was detected many times. This chain joins TRBV20-1 and TRBJ1-2; D is unresolved. This CDR3 is built from 13 residues. Germline V gene sequence: CDR1 DFQATT, CDR2 SNEGSKA (reference sequence). V was clipped by 3 bases and J by 3 bases, with 11 bases between them. CDR3 bases: TGCAGTGCTAGTGGGGTAGCGGACTATGGCTACACCTTC. Translation gives CSASGVADYGYTF.

V and J are TRBV20-1 and TRBJ2-3; a possible D gene is TRBD1 (6 bases). Germline CDR1 DFQATT, CDR2 SNEGSKA (reference sequence). CDR3 length equals 15 residues. V dropped 3 bases and J dropped 4 bases, with 17 bases sitting between them. CDR3 region: CSASLSGDSSDTQYF. In DNA form, the CDR3 reads TGCAGTGCTAGTCTGTCAGGGGATTCGTCAGATACGCAGTATTTT.

This clonotype turned up a few times. The genes are TRBV5-1 and TRBJ1-1, with D possibly matching TRBD1 (6 bases). The CDR3 is made up of 16 amino acids. The ends were cut back, 4 bases at V and 4 bases at J, with 20 bases in the middle. Germline values: CDR1 SGHRS, CDR2 YFSETQ. The CDR3 nucleotides read TGCGCCAGCAGCCCGGCCGGGGGGGCCCCCCGCACTGAAGCTTTCTTT. This translates into CASSPAGGAPRTEAFF.

The chain employs TRBV20-1 and TRBJ1-3; the match to TRBD1 covers 7 bases. In germline, CDR1 is DFQATT, CDR2 SNEGSKA (reference sequence). V shed 5 bases and J 8 bases; nucleotides not matched to a gene: 6. This CDR3 is 12 amino acids long. This CDR3 reads CSAGGGGDTIYF. The CDR3 region has the DNA TGCAGTGCTGGAGGGGGCGGGGACACCATATATTTT.

This clonotype showed up many times. V usage is TRBV2 and J usage is TRBJ2-1; 8 positions match TRBD1. Germline-derived CDR1 and CDR2 are SNHLY and FYNNEI. V was pared by 9 bases and J by 8 bases, with 9 bases of the junction left unmatched. This CDR3 contains 13 residues. CDR3 sequence: CASKVMTGDEQFF. CDR3 sequence (DNA): TGTGCCAGTAAGGTCATGACAGGGGATGAGCAGTTCTTC. The variable domain in full, completed from reference TRBV2 and TRBJ2-1, reads EPEVTQTPSHQVTQMGQEVILRCVPISNHLYFYWYRQILGQKVEFLVSFYNNEISEKSEIFDDQFSVERPDGSNFTLKIRSTKLEDSAMYFCASKVMTGDEQFFGPGTRLTVL.

Regarding this clonotype: An end of the junction does not agree with germline; a read error may underlie this. This chain links TRBV7-9 with TRBJ1-5; D uncertain. CDR1 and CDR2 (germline): SEHNR, FQNEAQ (reference sequence). This CDR3 has 13 amino acids. The CDR3: CASRKGWDQHQQF. The CDR3 nucleotides are TGTGCCAGCAGAAAAGGGTGGGATCAGCACCAGCAGTTT.